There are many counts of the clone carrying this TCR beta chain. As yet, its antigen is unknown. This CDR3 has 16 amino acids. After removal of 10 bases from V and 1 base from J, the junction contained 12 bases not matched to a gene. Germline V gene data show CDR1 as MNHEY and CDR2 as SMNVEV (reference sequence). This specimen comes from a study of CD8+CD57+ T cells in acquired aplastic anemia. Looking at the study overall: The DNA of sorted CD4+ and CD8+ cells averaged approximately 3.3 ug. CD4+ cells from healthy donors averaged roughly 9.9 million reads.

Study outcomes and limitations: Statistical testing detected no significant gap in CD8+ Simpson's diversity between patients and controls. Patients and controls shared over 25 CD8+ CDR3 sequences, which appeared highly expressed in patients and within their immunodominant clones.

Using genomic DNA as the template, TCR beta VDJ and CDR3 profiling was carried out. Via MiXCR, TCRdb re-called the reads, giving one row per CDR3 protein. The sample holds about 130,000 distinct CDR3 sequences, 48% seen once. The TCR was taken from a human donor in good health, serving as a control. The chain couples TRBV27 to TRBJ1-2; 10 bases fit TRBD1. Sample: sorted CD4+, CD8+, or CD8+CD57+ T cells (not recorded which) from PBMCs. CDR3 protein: CATPSRDRGDNYGYTF. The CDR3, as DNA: TGTGCCACCCCGTCCCGGGACAGGGGCGATAACTATGGCTACACCTTC.